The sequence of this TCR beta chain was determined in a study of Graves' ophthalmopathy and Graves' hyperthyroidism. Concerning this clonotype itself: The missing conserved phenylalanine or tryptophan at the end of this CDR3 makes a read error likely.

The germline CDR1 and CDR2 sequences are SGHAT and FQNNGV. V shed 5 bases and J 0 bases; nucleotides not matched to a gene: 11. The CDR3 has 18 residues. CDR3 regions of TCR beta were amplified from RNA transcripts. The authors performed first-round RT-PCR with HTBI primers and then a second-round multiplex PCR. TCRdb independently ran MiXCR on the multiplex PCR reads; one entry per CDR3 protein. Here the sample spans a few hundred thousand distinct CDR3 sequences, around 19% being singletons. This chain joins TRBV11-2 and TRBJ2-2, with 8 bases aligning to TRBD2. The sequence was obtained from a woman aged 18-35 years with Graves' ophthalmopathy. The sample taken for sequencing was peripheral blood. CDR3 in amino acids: CASSPPRLAHANTGELFS. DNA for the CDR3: TGTGCCAGCAGCCCCCCACGACTAGCGCACGCGAACACCGGGGAGCTGTTTTCT.